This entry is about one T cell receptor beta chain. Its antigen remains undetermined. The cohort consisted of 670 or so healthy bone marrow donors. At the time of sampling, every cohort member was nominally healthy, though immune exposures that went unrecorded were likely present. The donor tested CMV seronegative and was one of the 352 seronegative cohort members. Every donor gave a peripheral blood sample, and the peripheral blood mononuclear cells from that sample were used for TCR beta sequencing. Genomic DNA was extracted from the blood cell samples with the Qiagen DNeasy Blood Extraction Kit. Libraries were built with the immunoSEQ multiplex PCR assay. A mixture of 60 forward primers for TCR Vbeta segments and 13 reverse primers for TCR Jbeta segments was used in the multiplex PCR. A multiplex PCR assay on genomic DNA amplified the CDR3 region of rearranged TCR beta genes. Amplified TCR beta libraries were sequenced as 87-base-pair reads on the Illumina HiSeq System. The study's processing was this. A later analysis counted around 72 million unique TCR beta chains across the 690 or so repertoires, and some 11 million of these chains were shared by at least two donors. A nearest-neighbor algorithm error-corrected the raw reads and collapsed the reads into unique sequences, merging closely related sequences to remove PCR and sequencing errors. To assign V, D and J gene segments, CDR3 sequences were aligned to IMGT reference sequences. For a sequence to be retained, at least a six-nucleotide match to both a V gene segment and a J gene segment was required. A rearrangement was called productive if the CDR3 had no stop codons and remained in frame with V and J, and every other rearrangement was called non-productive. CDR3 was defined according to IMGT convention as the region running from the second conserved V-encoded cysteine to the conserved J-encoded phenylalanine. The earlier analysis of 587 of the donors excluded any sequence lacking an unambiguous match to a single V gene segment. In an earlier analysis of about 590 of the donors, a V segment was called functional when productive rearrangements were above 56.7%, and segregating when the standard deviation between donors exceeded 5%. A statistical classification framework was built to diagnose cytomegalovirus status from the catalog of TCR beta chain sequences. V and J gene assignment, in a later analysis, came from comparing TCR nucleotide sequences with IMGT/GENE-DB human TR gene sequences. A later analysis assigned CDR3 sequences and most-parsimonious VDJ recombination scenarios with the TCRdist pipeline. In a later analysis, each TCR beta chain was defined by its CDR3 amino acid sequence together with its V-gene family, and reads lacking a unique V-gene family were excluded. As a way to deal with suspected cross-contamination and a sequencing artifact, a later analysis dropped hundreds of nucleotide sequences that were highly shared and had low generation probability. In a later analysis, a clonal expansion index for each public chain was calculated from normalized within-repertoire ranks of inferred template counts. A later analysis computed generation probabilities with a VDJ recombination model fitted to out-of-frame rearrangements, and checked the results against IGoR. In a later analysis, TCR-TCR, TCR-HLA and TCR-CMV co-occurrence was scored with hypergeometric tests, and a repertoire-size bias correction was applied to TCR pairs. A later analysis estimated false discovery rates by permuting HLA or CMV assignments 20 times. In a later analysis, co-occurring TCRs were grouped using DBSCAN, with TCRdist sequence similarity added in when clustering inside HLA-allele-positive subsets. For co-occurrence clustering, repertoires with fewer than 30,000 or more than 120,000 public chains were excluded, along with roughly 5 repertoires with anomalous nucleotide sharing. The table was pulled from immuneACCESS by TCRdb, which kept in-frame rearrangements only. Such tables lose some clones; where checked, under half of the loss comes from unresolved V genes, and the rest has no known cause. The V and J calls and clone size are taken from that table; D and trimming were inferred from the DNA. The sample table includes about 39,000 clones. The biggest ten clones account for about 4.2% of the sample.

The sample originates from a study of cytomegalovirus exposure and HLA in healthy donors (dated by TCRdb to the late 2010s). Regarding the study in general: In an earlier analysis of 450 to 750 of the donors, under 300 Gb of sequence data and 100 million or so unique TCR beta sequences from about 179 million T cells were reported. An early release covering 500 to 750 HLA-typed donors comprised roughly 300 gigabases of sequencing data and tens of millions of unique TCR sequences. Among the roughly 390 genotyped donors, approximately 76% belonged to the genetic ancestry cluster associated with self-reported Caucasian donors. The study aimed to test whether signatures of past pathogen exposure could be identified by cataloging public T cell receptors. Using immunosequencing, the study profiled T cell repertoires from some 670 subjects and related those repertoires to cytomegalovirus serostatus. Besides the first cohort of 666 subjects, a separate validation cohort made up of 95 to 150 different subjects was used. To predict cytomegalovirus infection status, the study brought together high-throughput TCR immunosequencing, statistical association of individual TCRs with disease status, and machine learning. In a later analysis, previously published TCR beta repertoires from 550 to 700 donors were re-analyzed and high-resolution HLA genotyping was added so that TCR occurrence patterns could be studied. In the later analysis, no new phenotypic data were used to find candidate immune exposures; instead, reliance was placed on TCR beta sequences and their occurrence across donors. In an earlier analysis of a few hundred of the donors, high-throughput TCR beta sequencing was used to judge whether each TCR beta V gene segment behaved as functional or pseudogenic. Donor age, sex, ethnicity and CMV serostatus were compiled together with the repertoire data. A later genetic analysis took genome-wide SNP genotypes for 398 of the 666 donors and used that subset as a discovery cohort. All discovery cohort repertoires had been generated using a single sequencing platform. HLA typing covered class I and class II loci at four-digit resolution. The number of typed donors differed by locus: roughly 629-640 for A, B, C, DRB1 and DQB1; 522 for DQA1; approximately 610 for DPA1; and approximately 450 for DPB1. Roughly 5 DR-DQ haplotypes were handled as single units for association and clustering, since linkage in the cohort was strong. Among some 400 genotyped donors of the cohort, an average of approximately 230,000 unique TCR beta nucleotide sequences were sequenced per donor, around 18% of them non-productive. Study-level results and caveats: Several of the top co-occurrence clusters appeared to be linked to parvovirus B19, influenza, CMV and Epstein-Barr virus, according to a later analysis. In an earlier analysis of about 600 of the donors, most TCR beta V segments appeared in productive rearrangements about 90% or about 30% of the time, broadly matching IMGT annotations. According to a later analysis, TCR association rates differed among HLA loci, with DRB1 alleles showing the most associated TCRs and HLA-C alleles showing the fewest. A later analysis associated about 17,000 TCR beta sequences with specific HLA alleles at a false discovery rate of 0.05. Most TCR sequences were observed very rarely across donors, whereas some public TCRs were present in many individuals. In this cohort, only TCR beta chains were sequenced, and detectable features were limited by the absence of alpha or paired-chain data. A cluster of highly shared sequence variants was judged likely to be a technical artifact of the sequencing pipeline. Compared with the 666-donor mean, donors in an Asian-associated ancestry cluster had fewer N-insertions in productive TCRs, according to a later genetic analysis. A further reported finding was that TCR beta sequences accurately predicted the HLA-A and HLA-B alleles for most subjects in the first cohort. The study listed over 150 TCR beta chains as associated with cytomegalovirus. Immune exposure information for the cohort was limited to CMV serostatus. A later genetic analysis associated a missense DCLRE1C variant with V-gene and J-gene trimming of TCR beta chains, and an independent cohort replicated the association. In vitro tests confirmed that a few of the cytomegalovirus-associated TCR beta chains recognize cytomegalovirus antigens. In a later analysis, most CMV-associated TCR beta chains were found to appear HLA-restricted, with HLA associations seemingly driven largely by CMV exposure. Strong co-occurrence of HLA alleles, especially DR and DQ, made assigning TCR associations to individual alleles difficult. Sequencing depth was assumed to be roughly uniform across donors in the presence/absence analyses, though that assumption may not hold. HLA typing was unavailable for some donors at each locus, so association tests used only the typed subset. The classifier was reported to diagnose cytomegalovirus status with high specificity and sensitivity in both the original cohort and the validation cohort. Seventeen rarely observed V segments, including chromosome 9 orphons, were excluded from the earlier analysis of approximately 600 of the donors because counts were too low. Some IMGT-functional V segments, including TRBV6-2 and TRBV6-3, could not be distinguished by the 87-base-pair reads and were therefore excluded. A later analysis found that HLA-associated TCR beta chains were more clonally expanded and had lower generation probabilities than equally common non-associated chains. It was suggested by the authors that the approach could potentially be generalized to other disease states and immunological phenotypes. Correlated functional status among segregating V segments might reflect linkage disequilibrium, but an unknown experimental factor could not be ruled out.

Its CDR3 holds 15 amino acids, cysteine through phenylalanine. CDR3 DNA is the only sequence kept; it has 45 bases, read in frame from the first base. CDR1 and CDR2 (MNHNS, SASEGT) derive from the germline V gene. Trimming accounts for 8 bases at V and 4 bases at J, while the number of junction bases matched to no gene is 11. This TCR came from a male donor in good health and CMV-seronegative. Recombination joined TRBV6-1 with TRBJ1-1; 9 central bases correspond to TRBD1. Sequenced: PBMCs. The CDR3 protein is CASAQGAVRGTEAFF. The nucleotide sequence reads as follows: TGTGCCAGCGCACAGGGGGCTGTCCGAGGCACTGAAGCTTTCTTT.